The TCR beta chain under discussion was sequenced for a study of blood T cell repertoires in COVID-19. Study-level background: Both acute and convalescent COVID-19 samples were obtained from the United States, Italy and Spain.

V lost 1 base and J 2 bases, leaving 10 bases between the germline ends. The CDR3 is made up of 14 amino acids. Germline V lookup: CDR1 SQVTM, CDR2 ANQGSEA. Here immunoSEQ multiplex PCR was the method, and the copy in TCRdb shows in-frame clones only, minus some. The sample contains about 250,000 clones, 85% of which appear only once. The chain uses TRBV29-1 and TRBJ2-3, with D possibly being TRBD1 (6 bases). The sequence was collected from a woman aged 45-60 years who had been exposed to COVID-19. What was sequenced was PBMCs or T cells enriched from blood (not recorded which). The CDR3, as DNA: TGCAGCGTTGAAGGGACAGCCCACACAGATACGCAGTATTTT. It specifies CSVEGTAHTDTQYF.